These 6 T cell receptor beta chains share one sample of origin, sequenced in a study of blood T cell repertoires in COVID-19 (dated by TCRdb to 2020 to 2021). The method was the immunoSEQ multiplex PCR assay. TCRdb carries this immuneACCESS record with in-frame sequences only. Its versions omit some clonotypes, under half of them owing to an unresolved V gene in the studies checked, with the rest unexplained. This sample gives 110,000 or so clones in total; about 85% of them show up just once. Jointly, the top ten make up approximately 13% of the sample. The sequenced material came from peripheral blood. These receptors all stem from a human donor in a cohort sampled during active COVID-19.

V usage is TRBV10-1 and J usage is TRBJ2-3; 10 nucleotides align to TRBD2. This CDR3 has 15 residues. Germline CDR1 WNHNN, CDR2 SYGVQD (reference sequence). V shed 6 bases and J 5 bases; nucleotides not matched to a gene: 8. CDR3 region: CASSPTSGGGDTQYF. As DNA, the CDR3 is TGCGCCAGCAGCCCGACGAGCGGGGGGGGAGATACGCAGTATTTT.

In nucleotides, the CDR3 is TGTGCCAGCTCACCAACTCTGTGGACAGAGGCTTTCTTT. Translating it yields CASSPTLWTEAFF. The chain has TRBV18 and TRBJ1-1; the D gene is possibly TRBD1 (6 bases). The V gene's germline CDR1 is KGHSH and CDR2 LQKENI. This CDR3 spans 13 amino acids. The V end was cut by 2 bases, the J end by 11 bases, with 15 bases between. Full variable domain (outside the CDR3, taken from reference TRBV18 and TRBJ1-1): NAGVMQNPRHLVRRRGQEARLRCSPMKGHSHVYWYRQLPEEGLKFMVYLQKENIIDESGMPKERFSAEFPKEGPSILRIQQVVRGDSAAYFCASSPTLWTEAFFGQGTRLTVV.

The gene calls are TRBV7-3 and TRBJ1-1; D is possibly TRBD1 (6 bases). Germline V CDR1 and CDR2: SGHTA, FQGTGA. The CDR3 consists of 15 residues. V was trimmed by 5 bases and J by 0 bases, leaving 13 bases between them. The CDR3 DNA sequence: TGTGCCAGCAGCATGGGGGGGCCCTTGAACACTGAAGCTTTCTTT. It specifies CASSMGGPLNTEAFF.

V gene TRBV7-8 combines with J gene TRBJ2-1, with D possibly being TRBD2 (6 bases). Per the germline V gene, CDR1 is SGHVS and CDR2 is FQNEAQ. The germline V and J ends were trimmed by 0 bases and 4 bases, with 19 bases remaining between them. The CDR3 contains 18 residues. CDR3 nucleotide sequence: TGTGCCAGCAGCTTAGCGTCGGTAGCGGCCGGCCAATACAATGAGCAGTTCTTC. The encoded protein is CASSLASVAAGQYNEQFF.

CDR3 region: CASGTSGAGNEQFF. The CDR3, as DNA: TGCGCCAGCGGGACTAGCGGGGCGGGCAATGAGCAGTTCTTC. This rearrangement joins TRBV5-1 to TRBJ2-1; 13 bases agree with TRBD2. The CDR3 is 14 amino acids. With 7 bases clipped from V and 6 bases from J, the junction kept 4 bases outside the gene matches. CDR1 and CDR2 from the germline V gene are SGHRS and YFSETQ.

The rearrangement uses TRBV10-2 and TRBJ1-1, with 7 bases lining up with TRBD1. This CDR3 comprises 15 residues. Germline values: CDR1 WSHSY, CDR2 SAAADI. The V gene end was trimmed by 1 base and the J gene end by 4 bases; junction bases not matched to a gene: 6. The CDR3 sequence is CASSEWVAGGTEAFF. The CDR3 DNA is TGCGCCAGCAGTGAGTGGGTGGCAGGGGGCACTGAAGCTTTCTTT.